Shown below are 32 T cell receptor beta chains from a single sample sequenced in a study of Graves' ophthalmopathy and Graves' hyperthyroidism. Researchers took RNA transcripts and amplified TCR beta CDR3 regions from them. HTBI primers were used in a first-round RT-PCR, which preceded a second-round multiplex PCR. Each CDR3 protein is one row after TCRdb ran MiXCR on the multiplex PCR reads. Of roughly 700,000 distinct CDR3 sequences in the sample, about 44% are singletons; the top ten hold 44%. The specimen was peripheral blood. The source is an adult man with Graves' ophthalmopathy.

V gene TRBV5-5 combines with J gene TRBJ2-7; TRBD1 might be the D (5 bases). The CDR3 extends over 13 amino acids. CDR1 is SGHKS, CDR2 YYEKEE, per germline (reference sequence). V was cut by 2 bases and J by 6 bases, with 12 bases left in between. The CDR3 reads CASSLTGGIEQYF. The DNA for the CDR3 is TGTGCCAGCAGCTTAACAGGTGGTATCGAGCAGTACTTC.

This clonotype was seen at least ten times. The chain recombines TRBV20-1 with TRBJ2-5, with 7 nucleotides matching TRBD1. Looked up from germline, CDR1 is DFQATT and CDR2 is SNEGSKA (reference sequence). CDR3 length: 14 residues. V was pared by 3 bases and J by 2 bases, with 6 bases of the junction left unmatched. CDR3 DNA sequence: TGCAGTGCTAGTCAACAGACAGGGCAAGAGACCCAGTACTTC. Its translation: CSASQQTGQETQYF.

CDR3 DNA: TGTGCCAGACAAACCCAAGAGACCCAGTACTTC. It is translated as CARQTQETQYF. This chain connects TRBV2 to TRBJ2-5, with no clear D. Trimming pared 9 bases from V and 1 base from J, leaving 6 bases between. Looked up from germline, CDR1 is SNHLY and CDR2 is FYNNEI. This CDR3 has 11 amino acids.

This clonotype was counted at least ten times. V gene TRBV19 combines with J gene TRBJ2-7, with 8 bases identical to TRBD1. Trimming removed 3 bases from V and 3 bases from J; junction bases left unmatched: 4. CDR1 LNHDA and CDR2 SQIVND come from the germline V gene (reference sequence). The CDR3 is 14 amino acids. The CDR3 region has the DNA TGTGCCAGTAGTATCGGGACAGGCCGCTACGAGCAGTACTTC. Translated: CASSIGTGRYEQYF.

This clonotype was seen a handful of times. V gene TRBV2 combines with J gene TRBJ2-5; 11 positions agree with TRBD1. This CDR3 is built from 14 residues. In germline, CDR1 is SNHLY, CDR2 FYNNEI. With V trimmed by 3 bases and J by 10 bases, 7 bases remained unmatched. DNA for the CDR3: TGTGCCAGCAGTGATAGAATGGGACAGGGGGTCCAGTACTTC. Protein sequence: CASSDRMGQGVQYF.

The rearrangement joins TRBV10-3 to TRBJ1-5; maybe TRBD1 (5 bases). The CDR3 length is 15 residues. From germline, CDR1 is ENHRY and CDR2 SYGVKD. The germline V and J ends were trimmed by 10 bases and 7 bases, with 23 bases remaining between them. The CDR3, as DNA: TGTGCCAGCAGAACCCGGGTCTCGGAGGGGCAGCCCCAGCATTTT. Protein: CASRTRVSEGQPQHF.

The J gene is TRBJ1-2, the V gene TRBV9; D perhaps matches TRBD1 (6 bases). CDR1 and CDR2 (germline): SGDLS, YYNGEE. The CDR3 consists of 14 residues. V lost 3 bases to trimming and J lost 5 bases, with 14 bases between them. The CDR3 loop is CASSAHRVGYGYTF. In nucleotides, the CDR3 is TGTGCCAGCAGCGCCCACAGGGTCGGGTATGGCTACACCTTC.

This clonotype has a handful of counts. The genes are TRBV19 and TRBJ2-5, with 10 nucleotides matching TRBD2. The CDR3 is 15 residues long. Unmatched junction bases numbered 3, after V lost 3 bases and J lost 2 bases. CDR1 LNHDA and CDR2 SQIVND come from the germline V gene (reference sequence). The CDR3 nucleotides read TGTGCCAGTAGTATTCCGGGACTAGCGCAAGAGACCCAGTACTTC. Translation: CASSIPGLAQETQYF.

This sequence joins TRBV19 and TRBJ1-6, with 10 nucleotides matching TRBD1. With V trimmed by 8 bases and J by 8 bases, 3 bases remained unmatched. Germline CDR1 and CDR2: LNHDA and SQIVND (reference sequence). The CDR3 is 13 amino acids. The CDR3 DNA reads TGTGCCAGTTGGGACAGGGGCTATTCACCCCTCCACTTT. Protein product: CASWDRGYSPLHF.

This clonotype was seen many times. The rearrangement joins TRBV25-1 to TRBJ1-5; no firm D call. The CDR3 totals 16 residues. Germline CDR1 reads MGHDK; CDR2 reads SYGVNS. The V gene lost 6 bases and the J gene lost 9 bases, with 24 bases spanning the gap. The CDR3 region is CASRAPRVLSVGPQHF. As DNA, the CDR3 is TGTGCCAGCAGGGCCCCCCGGGTTCTAAGTGTGGGGCCCCAGCATTTT.

With regard to this clonotype: An end of the junction does not agree with germline; a read error may underlie this. The chain employs TRBV5-6 and TRBJ1-2; D is unclear. The V gene's germline CDR1 is SGHDT and CDR2 YYEEEE. The CDR3 totals 15 residues. The chain's CDR3 is CATSLKAGTYYGYTF. For the CDR3, the DNA is TGTGCCACCAGCTTAAAGGCAGGAACCTACTATGGCTACACCTTC.

There are many counts of this clonotype. The chain uses TRBV7-9 and TRBJ2-7, with D maybe TRBD2 (6 bases). The germline V gene encodes CDR1 SEHNR and CDR2 FQNEAQ (reference sequence). The CDR3 totals 15 residues. V dropped 0 bases and J dropped 2 bases, with 11 bases sitting between them. The CDR3 nucleotides read TGTGCCAGCAGCTTAGCGTCCGGGAGTGCCTACGAGCAGTACTTC. Translated, it gives CASSLASGSAYEQYF.

This clonotype was detected a few times. This sequence joins TRBV14 and TRBJ1-3; D is unclear. The CDR3 is 17 residues long. Looked up from germline, CDR1 is SGHDN and CDR2 is FVKESK. The ends were cut back, 0 bases at V and 0 bases at J, with 12 bases in the middle. CDR3 residues: CASSQDLPAASGNTIYF. The CDR3, as DNA: TGTGCCAGCAGCCAAGATCTGCCAGCGGCCTCTGGAAACACCATATATTTT.

This clonotype was recorded a few times. The chain links TRBV3-1 to TRBJ1-1; D is ambiguous. The CDR3 spans 13 residues. The germline gives CDR1 LGHDT, CDR2 YNNKEL (reference sequence). V lost 0 bases and J lost 5, with 7 bases in between. The CDR3 DNA reads TGTGCCAGCAGCCAAGATATACAAACTGAAGCTTTCTTT. Translating gives CASSQDIQTEAFF. Looking up the rest from reference TRBV3-1 and TRBJ1-1 gives the full variable domain: DTAVSQTPKYLVTQMGNDKSIKCEQNLGHDTMYWYKQDSKKFLKIMFSYNNKELIINETVPNRFSPKSPDKAHLNLHINSLELGDSAVYFCASSQDIQTEAFFGQGTRLTVV.

There are many counts of this clonotype. This chain uses TRBV5-1 with TRBJ2-5; D remains unclear. The CDR3 consists of 13 residues. Germline-derived CDR1 and CDR2 are SGHRS and YFSETQ. Trimming took off 0 bases at V and 3 bases at J, with 6 bases between the two ends. CDR3: CASSLGPKETQYF. The CDR3, as DNA: TGCGCCAGCAGCTTGGGACCGAAAGAGACCCAGTACTTC.

The chain joins TRBV7-9 to TRBJ1-5; D uncertain. Germline CDR1 SEHNR, CDR2 FQNEAQ (reference sequence). This CDR3 has 14 residues. The ends were cut back, 3 bases at V and 7 bases at J, with 13 bases in the middle. CDR3 sequence reads: CASSLWGYEQPQHF. CDR3 coding DNA: TGTGCCAGCAGCTTGTGGGGTTACGAGCAGCCCCAGCATTTT.

The chain couples TRBV20-1 to TRBJ1-5, with unresolved D. The CDR3 spans 15 residues. Germline V gene lookup returns CDR1 DFQATT and CDR2 SNEGSKA (reference sequence). Deletions cut 2 bases from V and 8 bases from J, with 19 bases between. DNA of the CDR3: TGCAGTGCTAGAAGTCGAGGGTCCGAGATAAAGCCCCAGCATTTT. Residues: CSARSRGSEIKPQHF.

The chain links TRBV20-1 to TRBJ2-5; unclear D gene. The CDR3 totals 13 residues. Trimming removed 1 base from V and 2 bases from J, with 8 bases in between. The germline V gene has CDR1 DFQATT and CDR2 SNEGSKA (reference sequence). CDR3 residues: CSARVVEQETQYF. CDR3 in DNA: TGCAGTGCTAGAGTGGTAGAGCAAGAGACCCAGTACTTC.

CDR3 sequence (DNA): TGCAGTGCTAGAGTCCGGGACAGAGTCTACGAGCAGTACTTC. Its protein is CSARVRDRVYEQYF. The gene calls are TRBV20-1 and TRBJ2-7; 7 positions agree with TRBD1. Unmatched junction bases numbered 6, after V lost 1 base and J lost 3 bases. This CDR3 comprises 14 residues. CDR1 and CDR2 (germline): DFQATT, SNEGSKA (reference sequence).

V gene TRBV19 combines with J gene TRBJ2-2; the match to TRBD2 covers 8 bases. The CDR3 loop spans 14 amino acids. Looked up from germline, CDR1 is LNHDA and CDR2 is SQIVND (reference sequence). V gave up 6 bases and J gave up 7 bases; unmatched junction bases: 7. This CDR3 reads CASSPGLVFGELFF. CDR3 nucleotide sequence: TGTGCCAGTAGCCCGGGACTAGTGTTCGGGGAGCTGTTTTTT. Complete variable domain (other parts from reference TRBV19 and TRBJ2-2): DGGITQSPKYLFRKEGQNVTLSCEQNLNHDAMYWYRQDPGQGLRLIYYSQIVNDFQKGDIAEGYSVSREKKESFPLTVTSAQKNPTAFYLCASSPGLVFGELFFGEGSRLTVL.

Concerning this clonotype: It is unclear where the CDR3 begins or ends on the DNA, so no DNA is shown, and the CDR3 is as TCRdb lists it. The chain links TRBV9 to TRBJ2-2; no DNA check was done on the table's D call, TRBD2. 14 amino acids form the CDR3, both terminal residues included. Germline-derived CDR1 and CDR2 are SGDLS and YYNGEE. The CDR3 spells CASSVGSGTGELSW.

This rearrangement joins TRBV14 to TRBJ1-2, with 7 bases aligning to TRBD1. This CDR3 spans 17 amino acids. J gave up 4 bases and V 3 bases, and 14 bases lay outside the gene matches. Germline V CDR1 and CDR2: SGHDN, FVKESK. The CDR3 region is CASSHRPLDRALYGYTF. The CDR3 coding sequence is TGTGCCAGCAGCCACCGACCTTTAGACAGGGCCCTCTATGGCTACACCTTC. The entire variable domain, with the rest obtained from reference TRBV14 and TRBJ1-2, is as follows: EAGVTQFPSHSVIEKGQTVTLRCDPISGHDNLYWYRRVMGKEIKFLLHFVKESKQDESGMPNNRFLAERTGGTYSTLKVQPAELEDSGVYFCASSHRPLDRALYGYTFGSGTRLTVV.

This clonotype was seen more than once but under ten times. The chain is built from TRBV10-3 and TRBJ2-3; 10 bases line up with TRBD1. CDR1 ENHRY and CDR2 SYGVKD come from the germline V gene. This CDR3 spans 13 amino acids. Trimming at V came to 8 bases and at J to 7 bases, leaving 6 bases not matched to a gene. CDR3 coding DNA: TGTGCCATCGCGGGACAGGGGTCAAATACGCAGTATTTT. This encodes CAIAGQGSNTQYF.

This clonotype has ten or more counts. The chain employs TRBV2 and TRBJ1-1, with D tentatively TRBD1 (5 bases). Trimming stripped 6 bases from V and 0 bases from J, with 8 bases between. Germline V gives CDR1 SNHLY, CDR2 FYNNEI. This CDR3 region has 13 residues. The CDR3, as DNA: TGTGCCAGCAGGGACAACTTGAACACTGAAGCTTTCTTT. Its protein is CASRDNLNTEAFF.

The J gene is TRBJ2-7, the V gene TRBV20-1, with 7 bases lining up with TRBD2. The CDR3 contains 13 residues. Germline CDR1 and CDR2: DFQATT and SNEGSKA (reference sequence). Losses at the gene ends were 6 bases for V and 2 bases for J; bases not matched to a gene: 7. The CDR3 sequence is CSAGGAVTYEQYF. CDR3 nucleotides: TGCAGTGCGGGAGGGGCAGTCACCTACGAGCAGTACTTC.

This clonotype appeared a few times. The CDR3 spells CASSLSHRSSYNSPLHF. The CDR3 DNA follows: TGTGCCAGCAGCTTATCCCACAGGAGCTCCTATAATTCACCCCTCCACTTT. The rearrangement joins TRBV7-2 to TRBJ1-6; the D gene is possibly TRBD1 (5 bases). Trimming stripped 2 bases from V and 0 bases from J, with 11 bases between. Per germline, CDR1 SGHTA and CDR2 FQGNSA. CDR3 size: 17 residues.

In DNA form, the CDR3 reads TGTGCCAGCAGCTCGACAGGGACAGGACTTTCTAACTATGGCTACACCTTC. Translating it yields CASSSTGTGLSNYGYTF. The chain uses TRBV7-9 and TRBJ1-2; 8 bases agree with TRBD1. This CDR3 has 17 amino acids. With 4 bases clipped from V and 0 bases from J, the junction kept 10 bases outside the gene matches. The germline CDR1 and CDR2 sequences are SEHNR and FQNEAQ (reference sequence).

At least ten counts were recorded for this clonotype. The chain couples TRBV7-9 to TRBJ1-1; D is unclear. Germline CDR1 reads SEHNR; CDR2 reads FQNEAQ (reference sequence). CDR3 length: 14 residues. V was pared by 1 base and J by 4 bases, with 10 bases between. CDR3 loop: CASSLGIIATEAFF. The CDR3 DNA is TGTGCCAGCAGCTTAGGGATTATCGCCACTGAAGCTTTCTTT. The full variable domain, with the rest looked up from reference TRBV7-9 and TRBJ1-1, is DTGVSQNPRHKITKRGQNVTFRCDPISEHNRLYWYRQTLGQGPEFLTYFQNEAQLEKSRLLSDRFSAERPKGSFSTLEIQRTEQGDSAMYLCASSLGIIATEAFFGQGTRLTVV.

This clonotype was found a few times. The chain has TRBV25-1 and TRBJ2-2; D is perhaps TRBD2 (6 bases). The germline V gene encodes CDR1 MGHDK and CDR2 SYGVNS. There are 15 residues in the CDR3. Trimming shortened V by 4 bases and J by 6 bases, and 15 bases separated the two germline ends. CDR3 amino acids: CASSGGDTGAGELFF. Here the CDR3 DNA reads TGTGCCAGCAGTGGAGGAGACACGGGGGCCGGGGAGCTGTTTTTT.

This rearrangement joins TRBV7-9 to TRBJ2-7, with a tentative D call TRBD1 (8 bases). Germline loops: CDR1 SEHNR, CDR2 FQNEAQ (reference sequence). This CDR3 region has 22 residues. V was trimmed by 3 bases and J by 2 bases, leaving 35 bases between them. CDR3 in DNA: TGTGCCAGCAGCTTTCCCCGGACAGGGAAGGTGATGTCTAGCGGAGGAACCTACGAGCAGTACTTC. Translating gives CASSFPRTGKVMSSGGTYEQYF.

This clonotype was detected only a few times. The chain couples TRBV12-3 or TRBV12-4 to TRBJ1-3; 7 bases align to TRBD1. Trimming removed 3 bases from V and 0 bases from J; junction bases left unmatched: 8. The CDR3 spans 17 residues. CDR3 nucleotides: TGTGCCAGCAGTTTTTACACCGGACAGGTCTCTGGAAACACCATATATTTT. This codes for CASSFYTGQVSGNTIYF.

J is TRBJ2-7 and V is TRBV29-1; D ambiguous. This CDR3 contains 13 residues. V shed 8 bases and J shed 5 bases, with 19 bases lying between them. Germline CDR1 SQVTM, CDR2 ANQGSEA. The CDR3 bases are TGCAGCTTAATGACGGCAGTGTGGCACGAGCAGTACTTC. It codes for CSLMTAVWHEQYF.